This record covers a single T cell receptor beta chain. The sample carries other DNA sequences with the same CDR3. Sequencing was performed with immunoSEQ multiplex PCR; in TCRdb, only in-frame clones are kept and a portion is missing. The sample has 130,000 to 150,000 clones; 90% are singletons. This sample was included in a study of T cell responses to AZD1222 COVID-19 vaccine. The V end was cut by 1 base, the J end by 5 bases, with 5 bases between. The CDR3 runs 13 residues. Per germline, CDR1 KGHSH and CDR2 LQKENI. The chain joins TRBV18 to TRBJ2-2, with D unclear. Here the sequenced sample was peripheral blood, taken on day 0 of AZD1222 vaccination. The clonotype was recovered from an adult in good health. The chain's CDR3 is CASSPQGTGELFF. The CDR3 coding sequence is TGTGCCAGCTCACCACAGGGTACCGGGGAGCTGTTTTTT.